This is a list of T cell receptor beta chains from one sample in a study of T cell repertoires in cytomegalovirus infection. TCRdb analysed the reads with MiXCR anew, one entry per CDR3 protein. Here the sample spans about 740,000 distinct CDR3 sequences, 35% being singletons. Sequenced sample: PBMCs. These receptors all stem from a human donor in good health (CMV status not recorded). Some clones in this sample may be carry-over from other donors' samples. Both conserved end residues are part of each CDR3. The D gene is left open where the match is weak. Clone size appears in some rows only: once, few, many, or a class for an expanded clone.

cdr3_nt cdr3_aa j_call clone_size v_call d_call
TGTGCCAGCAGTCCATTGCGGGGGGGCGTAGATACGCAGTATTTT CASSPLRGGVDTQYF TRBJ2-3 few TRBV11-2 TRBD2
TGTGCCAGCAGCTTAGTCGGAGGGCAAGGGACTGAAGCTTTCTTT CASSLVGGQGTEAFF TRBJ1-1 many TRBV7-9 .
TGTGCCAGCACCCTCAGGGTGGGGTCGACAGGGGGCCGTGAGCAGTTCTTC CASTLRVGSTGGREQFF TRBJ2-1 few TRBV28 TRBD1
TGTGCCAGCAGACCAACGGGGGGGGGCTACGAGCAGTACTTC CASRPTGGGYEQYF TRBJ2-7 . TRBV7-9 TRBD2
TGTGCCAGCGGCGGACAGTTGATTCGCACTGAAGCTTTCTTT CASGGQLIRTEAFF TRBJ1-1 . TRBV2 .
TGCGCCAGCAGCTTGGAATTTAGCGGGACAGGGGTCCACGAGCAGTACTTC CASSLEFSGTGVHEQYF TRBJ2-7 few TRBV5-1 TRBD1
TGTGCCACCAGTGATTGGAACCTGAACACCGGGGAGCTGTTTTTT CATSDWNLNTGELFF TRBJ2-2 . TRBV24-1 .
TGTGCCAGCAGCTTAACCGGGGTCGACCTACTGAACACTGAAGCTTTCTTT CASSLTGVDLLNTEAFF TRBJ1-1 few TRBV7-9 .
TGTGCCACCAGCAGAGGACAGGGGGTATCCTACGAGCAGTACTTC CATSRGQGVSYEQYF TRBJ2-7 many TRBV15 TRBD1
TGTGCCAGCAGCCTCGGGACAGGGGATAATTCACCCCTCCACTTT CASSLGTGDNSPLHF TRBJ1-6 few TRBV7-6 TRBD1
TGTGCCAGCAGCTTACGCGGACAGCAGCCGAGTAACTATGGCTACACCTTC CASSLRGQQPSNYGYTF TRBJ1-2 few TRBV7-2 .